This TCR beta chain stems from a study of T cell repertoires in cytomegalovirus infection. Overall study: Both CMV infection and a matching HLA type were indicated by public TCR beta signatures.

TCRdb used MiXCR to reprocess the reads, holding one entry per CDR3 protein. The table lists 600,000 to 800,000 distinct CDR3 sequences, approximately 24% of them singletons. This clonotype came up many times. CDR1 is LNHDA and CDR2 is SQIVND in the germline V gene (reference sequence). The CDR3 is 13 amino acids. V lost 6 bases and J 8 bases, leaving 16 bases between the germline ends. The sequenced material came from CD8+ T cells from PBMCs. J is TRBJ1-1 and V is TRBV19; tentative D call: TRBD1 (5 bases). This sequence was found in a human donor in good health (CMV status not recorded). Some clones in this sample may be carry-over from other donors' samples. The CDR3 nucleotides read TGTGCCAGTAGCCCCGGGACTCCAACCGAAGCTTTCTTT. Residues: CASSPGTPTEAFF.